This passage covers 30 T cell receptor beta chains from one sample sequenced in a study of blood T cell repertoires in COVID-19. The protocol was immunoSEQ multiplex PCR, while the TCRdb copy is restricted to in-frame clones and leaves out a portion. The sample contains under 200,000 clones, around 85% of which appear only once. Sequencing was performed on peripheral blood. The receptors originated from a man aged 55 to 70 who had recovered from COVID-19.

In its sample, this clone was seen once. The rearrangement uses TRBV3-1 (or the pseudogene TRBV3-2) and TRBJ1-2, with D unclear. CDR1 and CDR2 (germline): LGHDT, YNNKEL (reference sequence). This CDR3 is built from 15 residues. Trimming removed 1 base at V and 5 bases at J, with 14 bases between. CDR3 in amino acids: CASSQVPLSSYGYTF. The DNA of the CDR3 is TGTGCCAGCAGCCAAGTGCCTCTATCATCGTATGGCTACACCTTC.

This chain connects TRBV6-5 to TRBJ1-2; 9 bases align to TRBD1. Looked up from germline, CDR1 is MNHEY and CDR2 is SVGAGI. V shed 4 bases, J shed 3 bases, and the junction held 3 bases outside the gene matches. CDR3 length equals 14 residues. The CDR3 coding sequence is TGTGCCAGCAGTTTACAGGGGGCGGACTATGGCTACACCTTC. This encodes CASSLQGADYGYTF.

The chain uses TRBV6-5 and TRBJ1-5, with D possibly TRBD1 on 5 matching bases. CDR1 is MNHEY, CDR2 SVGAGI, per germline. CDR3 length: 13 residues. The germline V and J ends were trimmed by 5 bases and 4 bases, with 9 bases remaining between them. The CDR3 coding sequence is TGTGCCAGCAGTCCGGGACTGAATCAGCCCCAGCATTTT. Its protein product is CASSPGLNQPQHF.

The chain has TRBV10-1 and TRBJ2-6, with 7 positions matching TRBD2. Per germline, CDR1 WNHNN and CDR2 SYGVQD (reference sequence). V was pared by 4 bases and J by 0 bases, with 15 bases of the junction left unmatched. The CDR3 contains 20 residues. The CDR3 protein is CASSGVGEGPTLSGANVLTF. The CDR3 DNA follows: TGCGCCAGCAGTGGTGTAGGGGAGGGACCAACTCTCTCTGGGGCCAACGTCCTGACTTTC.

This chain joins TRBV5-1 and TRBJ1-1; 8 bases fit TRBD1. Germline V lookup: CDR1 SGHRS, CDR2 YFSETQ. The length of the CDR3 is 17 residues. V shed 3 bases and J 1 base; nucleotides not matched to a gene: 11. The CDR3 here is CASSSRQGNNWNTEAFF. CDR3 DNA: TGCGCCAGCAGCTCCCGACAGGGGAACAACTGGAACACTGAAGCTTTCTTT.

The rearrangement joins TRBV6-5 to TRBJ2-2; D not certain. Germline V gene sequence: CDR1 MNHEY, CDR2 SVGAGI. Trimming pared 4 bases from V and 5 bases from J, leaving 8 bases between. The CDR3 has 13 amino acids. In nucleotides, the CDR3 is TGTGCCAGCAGTTCAGGTCGGACCGGGGAGCTGTTTTTT. Amino acid sequence: CASSSGRTGELFF.

The rearrangement uses TRBV24-1 and TRBJ2-5; D gene unclear. CDR3 length: 13 amino acids. Trimming pared 4 bases from V and 2 bases from J, leaving 7 bases between. Germline V gene sequence: CDR1 KGHDR, CDR2 SFDVKD. The CDR3: CATSDPLQETQYF. CDR3 in DNA: TGTGCCACCAGTGACCCCTTACAAGAGACCCAGTACTTC.

This chain joins TRBV6-1 and TRBJ2-2; D is perhaps TRBD1 (7 bases). The CDR3 is made up of 16 amino acids. Germline V gives CDR1 MNHNS, CDR2 SASEGT. Deletions cut 4 bases from V and 6 bases from J, with 18 bases between. This chain's CDR3 is CASSGTGGVGAGELFF. Written as DNA, the CDR3 is TGTGCCAGCAGTGGGACAGGAGGGGTTGGGGCCGGGGAGCTGTTTTTT.

The CDR3 sequence is CASSERNRGNYGYTF. CDR3 sequence (DNA): TGCGCCAGCAGTGAGCGGAACAGGGGGAACTATGGCTACACCTTC. The rearrangement joins TRBV10-2 to TRBJ1-2, with 8 bases identical to TRBD1. CDR3 size: 15 residues. J gave up 2 bases and V 2 bases, and 4 bases lay outside the gene matches. CDR1 WSHSY and CDR2 SAAADI come from the germline V gene.

The chain recombines TRBV5-1 with TRBJ2-6; TRBD1 matches 10 bases. The trim removed 4 bases at V and 0 bases at J, leaving 13 bases unmatched. This CDR3 spans 20 amino acids. In germline, CDR1 is SGHRS, CDR2 YFSETQ. For the CDR3, the DNA is TGCGCCAGCAGCCACCGAGGACAGGGGGACATTCTCTCTGGGGCCAACGTCCTGACTTTC. Translation: CASSHRGQGDILSGANVLTF.

The V and J genes are TRBV19 and TRBJ2-2; TRBD1 agrees at 9 bases. The V gene end was trimmed by 5 bases and the J gene end by 6 bases; junction bases not matched to a gene: 7. This CDR3 has 15 amino acids. From germline, CDR1 is LNHDA and CDR2 SQIVND (reference sequence). CDR3 protein: CASSVRTGGSGELFF. CDR3 in DNA: TGTGCCAGTAGTGTGAGAACAGGGGGCTCCGGGGAGCTGTTTTTT. The variable domain in full, with the rest retrieved from reference TRBV19 and TRBJ2-2, is DGGITQSPKYLFRKEGQNVTLSCEQNLNHDAMYWYRQDPGQGLRLIYYSQIVNDFQKGDIAEGYSVSREKKESFPLTVTSAQKNPTAFYLCASSVRTGGSGELFFGEGSRLTVL.

The V gene is TRBV7-9, the J gene TRBJ2-1; maybe TRBD1 (6 bases). The CDR3 contains 14 residues. The germline gives CDR1 SEHNR, CDR2 FQNEAQ (reference sequence). Trimming took 2 bases from V and 9 from J, leaving 14 bases between them. The CDR3 loop is CASSLPGQTVEQFF. As DNA, the CDR3 is TGTGCCAGCAGCTTACCGGGACAAACAGTTGAGCAGTTCTTC.

This clone was detected only a few times. The V gene is TRBV3-1 (or the pseudogene TRBV3-2), the J gene TRBJ1-2, with D tentatively TRBD1 (5 bases). This CDR3 contains 13 residues. V dropped 4 bases and J dropped 4 bases, with 10 bases sitting between them. The germline gives CDR1 LGHDT, CDR2 YNNKEL (reference sequence). The CDR3 region has the DNA TGTGCCAGCAGCCCGTCGGGGGGCTATGGCTACACCTTC. This gives the protein CASSPSGGYGYTF.

The table lists this clone with a few counts. The gene calls are TRBV7-3 and TRBJ2-6; D unresolved. The V gene's germline CDR1 is SGHTA and CDR2 FQGTGA. The CDR3 covers 14 residues. The germline V and J ends were trimmed by 8 bases and 4 bases, with 12 bases remaining between them. DNA of the CDR3: TGTGCCAGCTCTCTTACTTCCGGGGCCAACGTCCTGACTTTC. As protein: CASSLTSGANVLTF.

The J gene is TRBJ1-2, the V gene TRBV10-2, with TRBD1 matching over 9 bases. J gave up 6 bases and V 5 bases, and 10 bases lay outside the gene matches. The CDR3 runs to 15 residues. From germline, CDR1 is WSHSY and CDR2 SAAADI. The DNA for the CDR3 is TGCGCCAGCAGTTTTAATGGACAGGGGAGTAATGGCTACACCTTC. Residues: CASSFNGQGSNGYTF.

The J gene is TRBJ2-7, the V gene TRBV6-5; D is unclear. Germline CDR1 MNHEY, CDR2 SVGAGI. Trimming cost V 2 bases and J 0 bases, with 8 bases left between them. This CDR3 region has 14 residues. CDR3 coding DNA: TGTGCCAGCAGTTACAAAGGAGTCTCCTACGAGCAGTACTTC. It yields the protein CASSYKGVSYEQYF.

The CDR3 nucleotides are TGTGCCAGCAGCAGGACAGTTAACTATGGCTACACCTTC. Translation: CASSRTVNYGYTF. The chain combines TRBV6-6 with TRBJ1-2, with D possibly matching TRBD1 (6 bases). Germline V CDR1 and CDR2: MNHNY, SVGAGI (reference sequence). The CDR3 sequence is 13 residues long. The ends were cut back, 6 bases at V and 1 base at J, with 9 bases in the middle.

This clone was recorded only once. The sample contains more than one DNA sequence encoding this CDR3. The chain links TRBV7-2 to TRBJ2-5, with unresolved D. CDR3 size: 13 residues. V lost 2 bases and J lost 1, with 5 bases in between. CDR1 and CDR2 from the germline V gene are SGHTA and FQGNSA. CDR3 sequence (DNA): TGTGCCAGCAGCTTAAACAGCCAAGAGACCCAGTACTTC. As protein: CASSLNSQETQYF.

This clone is a singleton in its sample. The chain is built from TRBV6-2 or TRBV6-3 and TRBJ1-1; D is unresolved. The V gene lost 4 bases and the J gene lost 0 bases, with 3 bases spanning the gap. This CDR3 region has 12 residues. The germline V gene encodes CDR1 MNHEY and CDR2 SVGEGT. The CDR3 protein is CASSLVNTEAFF. For the CDR3, the DNA is TGTGCCAGCAGTTTAGTGAACACTGAAGCTTTCTTT.

V is TRBV11-3 and J is TRBJ2-1, with 8 positions matching TRBD2. CDR3 size: 13 residues. After removal of 4 bases from V and 8 bases from J, the junction contained 4 bases not matched to a gene. Germline CDR1 and CDR2: SGHNT and YENEEA. The CDR3 DNA is TGTGCCAGCAGCTCCGGGACTAGAGATGAGCAGTTCTTC. It translates to CASSSGTRDEQFF.

This chain uses TRBV12-3 or TRBV12-4 with TRBJ2-3; the D gene is possibly TRBD1 (6 bases). CDR3 length equals 11 residues. Between the trimmed V and J ends, which lost 9 bases and 4 bases, there was a span of 8 bases. The CDR3 DNA follows: TGTGCCAGTTCAGGGGCAGATACGCAGTATTTT. Its protein is CASSGADTQYF.

This clone was detected only once. V gene TRBV6-2 or TRBV6-3 combines with J gene TRBJ2-5; perhaps TRBD2 as D (6 bases). Trimming removed 4 bases at V and 2 bases at J, with 11 bases between. CDR1 and CDR2 (germline): MNHEY, SVGEGT. There are 14 residues in the CDR3. The CDR3 region is CASSSLGGQETQYF. CDR3 bases: TGTGCCAGCAGTTCCCTCGGGGGTCAAGAGACCCAGTACTTC.

The gene calls are TRBV30 and TRBJ1-2; tentatively, D is TRBD1 (5 bases). V was trimmed by 0 bases and J by 6 bases, leaving 11 bases between them. The length of the CDR3 is 13 residues. CDR1 is GTSNPN and CDR2 is SVGIG in the germline V gene (reference sequence). The CDR3 DNA sequence: TGTGCCTGGAGTGTCTCCAGGGAACATGGCTACACCTTC. Protein product: CAWSVSREHGYTF. Supplemented by reference TRBV30 and TRBJ1-2, the full variable domain reads SQTIHQWPATLVQPVGSPLSLECTVEGTSNPNLYWYRQAAGRGLQLLFYSVGIGQISSEVPQNLSASRPQDRQFILSSKKLLLSDSGFYLCAWSVSREHGYTFGSGTRLTVV.

The chain carries TRBV9 and TRBJ2-3; D remains unclear. The CDR3 length is 15 residues. Germline CDR1 and CDR2: SGDLS and YYNGEE. The V end was cut by 0 bases, the J end by 6 bases, with 14 bases between. CDR3 sequence reads: CASSVVKGEADTQYF. The CDR3 DNA sequence: TGTGCCAGCAGCGTAGTGAAAGGAGAGGCTGATACGCAGTATTTT.

A remark on this clone: One end of the junction fails to match germline, which may point to a read error. V is TRBV7-7 and J is TRBJ2-5; D may be TRBD1 (6 bases). Germline V gene data show CDR1 as SSHAT and CDR2 as FNYEAQ (reference sequence). The CDR3 sequence is 15 residues long. The CDR3 sequence is CASSLVQGPPGTQYF. The CDR3 region has the DNA TGTGCTAGCAGCTTAGTTCAGGGGCCACCGGGGACCCAGTACTTC.

This chain uses TRBV5-6 with TRBJ2-3, with 13 nucleotides matching TRBD2. Looked up from germline, CDR1 is SGHDT and CDR2 is YYEEEE. The CDR3 has 16 residues. V shed 0 bases and J 6 bases; nucleotides not matched to a gene: 4. The CDR3 sequence is CASSLVTSGGADTQYF. CDR3 sequence (DNA): TGTGCCAGCAGCTTGGTAACTAGCGGGGGGGCGGATACGCAGTATTTT.

The gene calls are TRBV11-2 and TRBJ1-1; D unresolved. CDR3 length equals 13 residues. The V and J ends lost 5 bases and 0 bases respectively, with 7 bases between them. Germline V gives CDR1 SGHAT, CDR2 FQNNGV. CDR3 DNA: TGTGCCAGCAGCGTCCGGGTGAACACTGAAGCTTTCTTT. Residues: CASSVRVNTEAFF.

This chain joins TRBV2 and TRBJ1-2; D ambiguous. Germline V gene lookup returns CDR1 SNHLY and CDR2 FYNNEI. Between the trimmed V and J ends, which lost 4 bases and 0 bases, there was a span of 9 bases. The CDR3 contains 14 residues. The CDR3 DNA is TGTGCCAGCAGTGTCGTGTCGGCTAACTATGGCTACACCTTC. Translation: CASSVVSANYGYTF.

The gene calls are TRBV5-8 and TRBJ1-5; 7 bases align to TRBD1. CDR3 size: 17 residues. After removal of 1 base from V and 2 bases from J, the junction contained 9 bases not matched to a gene. Germline CDR1 and CDR2: SGHTS and YDEGEE. The chain's CDR3 is CASSLRQGGIGNQPQHF. CDR3 DNA sequence: TGTGCCAGCAGCTTGCGGCAGGGGGGAATTGGCAATCAGCCCCAGCATTTT.

This clone appeared a few times. The CDR3 protein is CASRPKVGPNEQFF. As DNA, the CDR3 is TGTGCCAGCAGACCTAAAGTGGGCCCCAATGAGCAGTTCTTC. J is TRBJ2-1 and V is TRBV7-9; D gene uncertain. CDR3 length: 14 residues. The germline V gene has CDR1 SEHNR and CDR2 FQNEAQ (reference sequence). V lost 6 bases and J lost 6, with 15 bases in between.